This T cell receptor (beta chain) was recovered during a study of tumor-infiltrating lymphocytes in oesophageal squamous cell carcinoma. Via MiXCR, TCRdb re-called the PCR reads, giving one row per CDR3 protein. The sample records about 18,000 distinct CDR3 sequences, approximately 43% being singletons. Trimming shortened V by 3 bases and J by 4 bases, and 6 bases separated the two germline ends. The germline gives CDR1 SGHVS, CDR2 FNYEAQ. The CDR3 covers 12 residues. This clonotype was obtained from a female donor with esophageal squamous cell carcinoma. The genes are TRBV7-6 and TRBJ1-1; D not resolved. The sample consisted of blood. The chain's CDR3 is CASSFLGTEAFF. Here the CDR3 DNA reads TGTGCCAGCAGCTTTTTAGGCACTGAAGCTTTCTTT.